Shown below are 8 T cell receptor beta chains from a single sample sequenced in a study of Ad26.COV2.S vaccination and SARS-CoV-2 variants (dated by TCRdb to 2020 to 2022). Receptors were amplified or captured by the immunoSEQ multiplex PCR assay. As stored in TCRdb, this immuneACCESS dataset retains in-frame rearrangements with V and J assigned. A fraction of the clones does not appear; measured against another copy, unresolved V genes explain less than half of the discrepancy, and the remainder lacks a known reason. The sample includes about 410,000 clones, with 75% to 90% observed a single time. The top ten clones comprise 1.5% to 2% of the sample. The treatment or condition label for this specimen denotes: about 20 received Ad26.COV2.S at low or high dose, single or two shots; 5 received placebo; per-sample allocation not given. For vaccine and placebo recipients, the sequenced repertoires came from samples collected on day 63 after the first injection.

This specimen was peripheral blood, taken in a trial of Ad26.COV2.S vaccine versus placebo. The receptors come from a person between 18 and 65 years old who received the Ad26.COV2.S COVID-19 vaccine or a placebo.

The table lists this clone with a few counts. Other DNA sequences in the sample encode the same CDR3. The chain combines TRBV9 with TRBJ2-3; no definite D call. The V end lost 0 bases, the J end lost 3 bases, and 2 bases lay between the germline ends. The germline gives CDR1 SGDLS, CDR2 YYNGEE. This CDR3 has 12 amino acids. The CDR3 is CASSVGTDTQYF. The CDR3 DNA reads TGTGCCAGCAGCGTAGGGACAGATACGCAGTATTTT.

CDR3: CASSHPSWAGINEQYF. CDR3 DNA: TGTGCCAGCAGCCACCCCAGTTGGGCGGGAATAAACGAGCAGTACTTC. The chain carries TRBV7-8 and TRBJ2-7; TRBD2 might be the D (6 bases). Germline V CDR1 and CDR2: SGHVS, FQNEAQ. V shed 5 bases and J shed 5 bases, with 22 bases lying between them. The CDR3 runs 16 residues.

This clone has just a few counts. The chain couples TRBV6-6 to TRBJ1-4, with no clear D. The germline V gene encodes CDR1 MNHNY and CDR2 SVGAGI (reference sequence). The ends were cut back, 5 bases at V and 5 bases at J, with 9 bases in the middle. CDR3 length: 13 amino acids. CDR3 in amino acids: CASSRSYNEKLFF. CDR3 nucleotides: TGTGCCAGCAGTCGCAGCTACAATGAAAAACTGTTTTTT.

CDR3 nucleotide sequence: TGTGCCAGCAGCCCCGGGACACCATCCTACAATGAGCAGTTCTTC. Translation: CASSPGTPSYNEQFF. The chain links TRBV5-8 to TRBJ2-1, with D perhaps TRBD1 (6 bases). Trimming removed 4 bases from V and 1 base from J, with 12 bases in between. The CDR3 covers 15 residues. Looked up from germline, CDR1 is SGHTS and CDR2 is YDEGEE.

The chain employs TRBV18 and TRBJ1-2; tentatively, D is TRBD1 (5 bases). The CDR3 is 15 residues long. Germline CDR1 KGHSH, CDR2 LQKENI. V lost 4 bases, J lost 3 bases, and 15 bases lay in between. CDR3 region: CASSRGVLSDYGYTF. DNA for the CDR3: TGTGCCAGCTCACGGGGCGTATTATCGGACTATGGCTACACCTTC.

A few counts support this clone. The J gene is TRBJ1-4, the V gene TRBV2; D gene unclear. Germline CDR1 is SNHLY and CDR2 is FYNNEI. CDR3 length: 15 residues. V was cut by 2 bases and J by 4 bases, with 11 bases left in between. CDR3 sequence: CASSESGSHNEKLFF. The CDR3 DNA is TGTGCCAGCAGTGAATCCGGCAGTCATAATGAAAAACTGTTTTTT.

This clone has more than one count but fewer than ten. The chain recombines TRBV30 with TRBJ1-1, with TRBD1 matching 9 bases. CDR1 and CDR2 from the germline V gene are GTSNPN and SVGIG (reference sequence). The CDR3 is made up of 14 amino acids. With 2 bases clipped from V and 5 bases from J, the junction kept 6 bases outside the gene matches. CDR3 sequence: CAWSQRQGDTEAFF. The CDR3 DNA is TGTGCCTGGAGTCAGAGACAGGGGGATACTGAAGCTTTCTTT.

The chain is built from TRBV6-6 and TRBJ2-7; 10 positions agree with TRBD2. V shed 7 bases, J shed 11 bases, and the junction held 8 bases outside the gene matches. Germline V CDR1 and CDR2: MNHNY, SVGAGI (reference sequence). The CDR3 is 12 residues long. The DNA for the CDR3 is TGTGCCAGCACGACTAGCGGGCGGGGAAAGTACTTC. Its translation: CASTTSGRGKYF.